The entry below gives a single T cell receptor beta chain sequence along with its context. The antigen remains undetermined. The sample belongs to a study of cytomegalovirus exposure and HLA in healthy donors. Study context: Earlier, some 180 million T cells were analyzed, and fewer than 120 million unique TCR beta sequences were found among them. Approximately 81% of 398 genotyped donors fell in the Caucasian-associated ancestry cluster.

A multiplex PCR was run with 60 Vbeta primers and 13 Jbeta primers. Assay: immunoSEQ multiplex PCR; the TCRdb copy retains only in-frame clones and omits some. The sample has roughly 70,000 clones, roughly nine tenths seen once. Study-level results: Looking again later, the authors saw that most CMV-associated TCR beta chains seemed HLA-restricted. The listing of 150 to 200 TCR beta chains classed them as cytomegalovirus-associated.

The material sequenced was PBMCs. This clonotype was sampled from a woman in her 30s in good health and CMV-seropositive.

CDR3 sequence reads: CASSLSAGRTDTQYF. The CDR3 DNA follows: TGCGCCAGCAGCTTGTCGGCGGGGCGCACAGATACGCAGTATTTT. This chain connects TRBV5-1 to TRBJ2-3; TRBD2 might be the D (6 bases). This CDR3 region has 15 residues. Germline V lookup: CDR1 SGHRS, CDR2 YFSETQ. V shed 1 base and J shed 1 base, with 10 bases lying between them.